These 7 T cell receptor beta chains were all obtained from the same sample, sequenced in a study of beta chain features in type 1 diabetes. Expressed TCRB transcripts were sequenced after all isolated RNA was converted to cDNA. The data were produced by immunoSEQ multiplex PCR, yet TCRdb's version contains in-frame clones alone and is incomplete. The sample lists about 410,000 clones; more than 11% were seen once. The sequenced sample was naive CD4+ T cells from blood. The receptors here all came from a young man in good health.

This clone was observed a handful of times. The CDR3 DNA reads as TGTGCCAGTAGTATTCAGGGGGTGCTAGCCAAAAACATTCAGTACTTC. This codes for CASSIQGVLAKNIQYF. The chain links TRBV19 to TRBJ2-4, with 7 bases fitting TRBD1. Germline trimming cut 3 bases from V and 0 bases from J; bases unmatched to any gene: 5. The CDR3 is 16 residues long. Per the germline V gene, CDR1 is LNHDA and CDR2 is SQIVND (reference sequence). The complete variable domain, with remaining parts taken from reference TRBV19 and TRBJ2-4, reads DGGITQSPKYLFRKEGQNVTLSCEQNLNHDAMYWYRQDPGQGLRLIYYSQIVNDFQKGDIAEGYSVSREKKESFPLTVTSAQKNPTAFYLCASSIQGVLAKNIQYFGAGTRLSVL.

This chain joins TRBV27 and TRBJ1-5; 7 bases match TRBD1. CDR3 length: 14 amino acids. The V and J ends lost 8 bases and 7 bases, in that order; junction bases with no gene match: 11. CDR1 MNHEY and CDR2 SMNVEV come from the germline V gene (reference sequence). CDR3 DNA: TGTGCCAGCCGGGCCTGGGACAGCGGACAGCCCCAGCATTTT. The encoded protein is CASRAWDSGQPQHF.

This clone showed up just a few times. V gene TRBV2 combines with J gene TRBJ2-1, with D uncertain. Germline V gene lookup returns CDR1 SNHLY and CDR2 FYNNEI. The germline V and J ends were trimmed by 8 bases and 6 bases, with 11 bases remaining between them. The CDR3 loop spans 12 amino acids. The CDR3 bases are TGTGCCAGCCGGAAGGTTCGCAATGAGCAGTTCTTC. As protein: CASRKVRNEQFF.

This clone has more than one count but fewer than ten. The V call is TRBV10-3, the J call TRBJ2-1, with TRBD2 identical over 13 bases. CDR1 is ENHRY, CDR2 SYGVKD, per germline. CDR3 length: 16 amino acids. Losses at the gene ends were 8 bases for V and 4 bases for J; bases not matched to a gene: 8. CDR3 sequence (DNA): TGTGCCATCCGTGGACTAGCGGGGGACCAGTACAATGAGCAGTTCTTC. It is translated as CAIRGLAGDQYNEQFF.

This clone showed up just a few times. Written as DNA, the CDR3 is TGTGCCAGCTCACCACCGGGCGGGAGCTCCTACAATGAGCAGTTCTTC. It encodes CASSPPGGSSYNEQFF. The chain has TRBV18 and TRBJ2-1, with 7 bases aligning to TRBD2. V shed 0 bases, J shed 0 bases, and the junction held 2 bases outside the gene matches. CDR3 size: 16 residues. Germline V CDR1 and CDR2: KGHSH, LQKENI.

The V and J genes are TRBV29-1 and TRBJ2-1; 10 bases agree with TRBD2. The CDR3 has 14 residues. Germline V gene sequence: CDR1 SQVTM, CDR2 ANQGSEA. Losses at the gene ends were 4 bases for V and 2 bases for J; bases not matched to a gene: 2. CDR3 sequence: CSVGLAGPYNEQFF. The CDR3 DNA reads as TGCAGCGTTGGACTAGCGGGTCCCTACAATGAGCAGTTCTTC.

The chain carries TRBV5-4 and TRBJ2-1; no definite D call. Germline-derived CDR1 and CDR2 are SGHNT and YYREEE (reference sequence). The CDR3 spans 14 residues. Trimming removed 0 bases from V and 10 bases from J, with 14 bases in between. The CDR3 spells CASSLAGSKREQFF. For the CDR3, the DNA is TGTGCCAGCAGCTTGGCTGGCTCAAAGAGGGAGCAGTTCTTC.